Below are 4 T cell receptor beta chains sequenced from a single sample in a study of T-cell memory formation after mild COVID-19. Each CDR3 protein is one row after TCRdb ran MiXCR on the 5' RACE reads. Of about 84,000 distinct CDR3 sequences in the sample, around 13% are singletons; the top ten hold 25% to 35%. Sequencing input: PBMCs or a T cell subset sorted from them (not recorded which). Receptor source: an adult woman who had mild COVID-19 (a few samples of this study predate the infection). Cell type and time point are not known.

There are a few counts of this clonotype. The rearrangement joins TRBV7-9 to TRBJ2-4; TRBD1 or TRBD2 may be the D gene (5 bases each). This CDR3 comprises 16 residues. The germline V gene has CDR1 SEHNR and CDR2 FQNEAQ (reference sequence). Trimming took off 7 bases at V and 2 bases at J, with 18 bases between the two ends. The CDR3 region has the DNA TGTGCCAGCATCCCGCCGGGGCTAGTTTCCAAAAACATTCAGTACTTC. It specifies CASIPPGLVSKNIQYF.

The chain employs TRBV7-9 and TRBJ1-1; no clear D. The CDR3 is made up of 13 amino acids. Between the trimmed V and J ends, which lost 1 base and 1 base, there was a span of 4 bases. In germline, CDR1 is SEHNR, CDR2 FQNEAQ (reference sequence). The CDR3 DNA sequence: TGTGCCAGCAGCTTAGACTCGAACACTGAAGCTTTCTTT. Translating it yields CASSLDSNTEAFF.

This clonotype was counted a few times. V and J are TRBV20-1 and TRBJ2-3; the D is unclear. This CDR3 contains 15 residues. V was trimmed by 1 base and J by 0 bases, leaving 11 bases between them. The germline gives CDR1 DFQATT, CDR2 SNEGSKA (reference sequence). As DNA, the CDR3 is TGCAGTGCTAGAGTTCCGTGGGGAAGCACAGATACGCAGTATTTT. Translating gives CSARVPWGSTDTQYF.

This clonotype was detected only a few times. The chain carries TRBV7-6 and TRBJ2-7; the D gene is possibly TRBD2 (5 bases). This CDR3 contains 21 residues. Germline CDR1 reads SGHVS; CDR2 reads FNYEAQ. The ends were cut back, 1 base at V and 5 bases at J, with 33 bases in the middle. The CDR3 loop is CASSLGFIKSAGSTRFDEQYF. The CDR3 DNA is TGTGCCAGCAGCTTAGGGTTCATTAAGTCGGCCGGATCCACTAGATTTGACGAGCAGTACTTC. Variable domain in full (rest from reference TRBV7-6 and TRBJ2-7): GAGVSQSPRYKVTKRGQDVALRCDPISGHVSLYWYRQALGQGPEFLTYFNYEAQQDKSGLPNDRFSAERPEGSISTLTIQRTEQRDSAMYRCASSLGFIKSAGSTRFDEQYFGPGTRLTVT.